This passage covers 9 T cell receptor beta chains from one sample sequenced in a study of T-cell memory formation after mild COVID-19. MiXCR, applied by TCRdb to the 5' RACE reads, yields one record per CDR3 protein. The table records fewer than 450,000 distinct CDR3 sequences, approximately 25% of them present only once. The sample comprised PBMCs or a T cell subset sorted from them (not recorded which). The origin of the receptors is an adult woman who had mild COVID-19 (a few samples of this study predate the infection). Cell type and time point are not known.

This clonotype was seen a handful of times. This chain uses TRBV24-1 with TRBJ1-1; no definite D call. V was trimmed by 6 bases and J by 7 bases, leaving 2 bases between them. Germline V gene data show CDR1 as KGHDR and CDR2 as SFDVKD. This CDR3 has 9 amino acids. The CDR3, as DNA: TGTGCCACCAGTCTTGAAGCTTTCTTT. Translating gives CATSLEAFF.

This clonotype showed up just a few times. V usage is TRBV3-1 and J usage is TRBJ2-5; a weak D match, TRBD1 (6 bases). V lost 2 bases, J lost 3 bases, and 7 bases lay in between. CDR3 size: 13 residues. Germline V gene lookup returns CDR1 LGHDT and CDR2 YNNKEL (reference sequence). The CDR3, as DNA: TGTGCCAGCAGCCAATCAGGGGAAGAGACCCAGTACTTC. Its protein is CASSQSGEETQYF.

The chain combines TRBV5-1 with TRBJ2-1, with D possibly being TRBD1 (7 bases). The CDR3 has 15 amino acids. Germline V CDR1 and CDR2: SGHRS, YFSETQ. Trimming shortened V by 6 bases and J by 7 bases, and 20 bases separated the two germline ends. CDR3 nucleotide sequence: TGCGCCAGCAACCTTGAGGGGGCGGGGCTGAATGAGCAGTTCTTC. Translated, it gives CASNLEGAGLNEQFF.

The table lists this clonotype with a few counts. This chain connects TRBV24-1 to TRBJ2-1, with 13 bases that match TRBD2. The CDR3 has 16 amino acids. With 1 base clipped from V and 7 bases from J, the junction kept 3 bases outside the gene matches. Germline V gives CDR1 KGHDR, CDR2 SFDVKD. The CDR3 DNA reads TGTGCCACCAGTGATTTCACTAGCGGGAGGGGTAATGAGCAGTTCTTC. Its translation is CATSDFTSGRGNEQFF.

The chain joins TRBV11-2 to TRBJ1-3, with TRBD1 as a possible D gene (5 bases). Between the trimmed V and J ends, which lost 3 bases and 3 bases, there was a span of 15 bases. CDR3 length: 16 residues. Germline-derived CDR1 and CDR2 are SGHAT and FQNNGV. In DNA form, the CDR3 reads TGTGCCAGCAGCTTTGAGTTCGGGGGGAGTGGAAACACCATATATTTT. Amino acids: CASSFEFGGSGNTIYF.

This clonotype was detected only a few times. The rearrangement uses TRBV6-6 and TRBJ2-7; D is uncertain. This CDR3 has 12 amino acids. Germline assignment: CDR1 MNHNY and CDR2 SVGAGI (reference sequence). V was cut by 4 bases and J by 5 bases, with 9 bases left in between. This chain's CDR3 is CASSFSVDEQYF. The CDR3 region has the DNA TGTGCCAGCAGTTTTTCAGTGGACGAGCAGTACTTC.

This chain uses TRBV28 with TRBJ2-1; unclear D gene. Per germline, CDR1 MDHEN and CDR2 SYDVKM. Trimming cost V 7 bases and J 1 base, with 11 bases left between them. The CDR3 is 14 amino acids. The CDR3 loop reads CASISIDSYNEQFF. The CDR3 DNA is TGTGCCAGCATTAGCATTGATTCCTACAATGAGCAGTTCTTC. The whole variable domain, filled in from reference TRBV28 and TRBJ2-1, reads DVKVTQSSRYLVKRTGEKVFLECVQDMDHENMFWYRQDPGLGLRLIYFSYDVKMKEKGDIPEGYSVSREKKERFSLILESASTNQTSMYLCASISIDSYNEQFFGPGTRLTVL.

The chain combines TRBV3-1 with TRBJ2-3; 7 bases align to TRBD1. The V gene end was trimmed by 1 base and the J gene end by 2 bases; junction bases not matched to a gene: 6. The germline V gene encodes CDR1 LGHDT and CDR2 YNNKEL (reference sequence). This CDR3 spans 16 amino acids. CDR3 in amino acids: CASSQVTGAITDTQYF. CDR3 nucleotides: TGTGCCAGCAGCCAAGTTACAGGGGCGATCACAGATACGCAGTATTTT.

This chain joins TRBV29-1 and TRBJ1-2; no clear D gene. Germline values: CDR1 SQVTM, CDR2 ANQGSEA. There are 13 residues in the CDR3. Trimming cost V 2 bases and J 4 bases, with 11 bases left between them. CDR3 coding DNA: TGCAGCGTTGAACCGCCTGGCAGCTATGGCTACACCTTC. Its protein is CSVEPPGSYGYTF.